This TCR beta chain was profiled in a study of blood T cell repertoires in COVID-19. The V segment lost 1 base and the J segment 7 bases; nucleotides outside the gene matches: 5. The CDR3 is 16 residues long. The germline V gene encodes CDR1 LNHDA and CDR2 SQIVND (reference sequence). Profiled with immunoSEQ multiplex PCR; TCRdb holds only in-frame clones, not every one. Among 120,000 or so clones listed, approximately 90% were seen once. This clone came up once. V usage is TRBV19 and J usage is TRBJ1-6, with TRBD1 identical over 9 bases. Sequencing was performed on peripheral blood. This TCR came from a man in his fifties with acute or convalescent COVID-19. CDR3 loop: CASSIAQGANNSPLHF. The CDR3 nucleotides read TGTGCCAGTAGTATAGCACAGGGGGCCAACAATTCACCCCTCCACTTT.